This section outlines one T cell receptor beta chain sequence together with its context. The sample belongs to a study of blood T cell repertoires in COVID-19. Study information: The study drew acute and convalescent COVID-19 samples from the United States, Italy and Spain.

Authors' methods: Quantification of nucleated cells was approximated via reference gene primer amplification. TCRdb keeps only in-frame clones here, not all; method: immunoSEQ multiplex PCR. Clonal size and the V and J genes are those of that table, whereas D and trimming came from the DNA. The repertoire holds 68,000 or so clones, with about 91% as singletons. Trimming left V 6 bases short and J 0 bases short, with 13 bases between. The CDR3 totals 15 residues. Germline CDR1 is KGHSH and CDR2 is LQKENI. The sequence derives from a man in his forties with COVID-19, enrolled during active disease. The J gene is TRBJ2-3, the V gene TRBV18; possible D gene TRBD2, 5 bases. Sequenced input: peripheral blood. CDR3 DNA: TGTGCCAGCTCCCCTAGCCCATCTAGCACAGATACGCAGTATTTT. Translating it yields CASSPSPSSTDTQYF. Full variable domain (outside the CDR3, taken from reference TRBV18 and TRBJ2-3): NAGVMQNPRHLVRRRGQEARLRCSPMKGHSHVYWYRQLPEEGLKFMVYLQKENIIDESGMPKERFSAEFPKEGPSILRIQQVVRGDSAAYFCASSPSPSSTDTQYFGPGTRLTVL.